A selection of T cell receptor beta chains follows, all from one sample in a study of post-analysis software for immune sequencing data. TCRdb used MiXCR to reprocess the PCR reads, holding one entry per CDR3 protein. Of about 540,000 distinct CDR3 sequences listed, approximately 34% are singletons. The sample consisted of blood. The receptor set was obtained from a girl aged 2 to 17 with multiple sclerosis. Each CDR3 is given with its conserved first and last residue. A D gene is named only where the DNA matches it firmly. Size is stated for part of the rows, as once, few or many counts, or as a class when the clone is expanded.

J | size | length | D | V | DNA | CDR3
TRBJ1-1 | NA | 15 | NA | TRBV20-1 | TGCAGTGCTAGAGCCACACAGGGCCGGAACACTGAAGCTTTCTTT | CSARATQGRNTEAFF
TRBJ2-3 | few | 17 | NA | TRBV25-1 | TGTGCCAGCAGTGAATGGGGCAGCTGGAAAAGCACAGATACGCAGTATTTT | CASSEWGSWKSTDTQYF
TRBJ1-1 | NA | 12 | NA | TRBV3-1 | TGTGCCAGCAGCATCCCTGGGGCACGAGCTTTCTTT | CASSIPGARAFF
TRBJ1-1 | NA | 16 | NA | TRBV7-3 | TGTGCCAGCAGTTCAGGGTTGGGACCGGGGGGGACTGAAGCTTTCTTT | CASSSGLGPGGTEAFF
TRBJ2-3 | NA | 15 | NA | TRBV29-1 | TGCAGCGGCGGAAGTGGGACGGTTCTGCAAGATACGCAGTATTTT | CSGGSGTVLQDTQYF
TRBJ2-6 | NA | 13 | TRBD1 | TRBV18 | TGTGCCAGCTCATTCACAGGGGTCGGCGTCCTGACTTTC | CASSFTGVGVLTF
TRBJ1-2 | NA | 15 | TRBD1 | TRBV3-1 | TGTGCCAGCAGCCCCGGGACAGGGGGCGAGTTTGGCTACACCTTC | CASSPGTGGEFGYTF
TRBJ1-1 | few | 15 | NA | TRBV5-1 | TGCGCCAGCAGCTTGATCGGGGGGCCGAACACTGAAGCTTTCTTT | CASSLIGGPNTEAFF
TRBJ1-2 | few | 14 | NA | TRBV12-3/TRBV12-4 | TGTGCCAGCAGTTTAGCCCCATACGGCTATGGCTACACCTTC | CASSLAPYGYGYTF
TRBJ1-2 | few | 14 | NA | TRBV4-2 | TGTGCCAGCAGCCAAGAGAGCCAGCGCTATGGCTACACCTTC | CASSQESQRYGYTF
TRBJ1-2 | few | 16 | NA | TRBV6-1 | TGTGCCAGCAGTGAATTTTCGCGGCACGGCGGGGATGGCTACACCTTC | CASSEFSRHGGDGYTF
TRBJ2-2 | NA | 18 | TRBD2 | TRBV24-1 | TGTGCCACCAGTGATGTCACTAGCGGGGGGGCATACACCGGGGAGCTGTTTTTT | CATSDVTSGGAYTGELFF
TRBJ2-3 | NA | 15 | TRBD2 | TRBV20-1 | TGCAGTGCTAGACTAGCGGGGGGTTGGGGAGATACGCAGTATTTT | CSARLAGGWGDTQYF
TRBJ1-5 | NA | 14 | NA | TRBV7-2 | TGTGCCAGCAGCTCTTCTTTGGGGGGCCAGCCCCAGCATTTT | CASSSSLGGQPQHF
TRBJ1-5 | few | 15 | NA | TRBV12-3/TRBV12-4 | TGTGCCAGCAGTTTTCAGGGAAATAGCAATCAGCCCCAGCATTTT | CASSFQGNSNQPQHF
TRBJ1-2 | NA | 13 | NA | TRBV6-5 | TGTGCCAGCCGCTCGGTGGGGGGAAATGGCTACACCTTC | CASRSVGGNGYTF
TRBJ1-2 | NA | 17 | NA | TRBV5-6 | TGTGCCAGCAGCCCTATGGTCCGAGGGAATGGTAACTATGGCTACACCTTC | CASSPMVRGNGNYGYTF